This entry lists 2 T cell receptor beta chains sequenced from one sample in a study of identical twins. One entry per CDR3 protein, called by TCRdb with MiXCR from the 5' RACE reads. The table includes 550,000 to 800,000 distinct CDR3 sequences, roughly 7.1% detected once. These data also featured in a second study, about yellow fever vaccine responses in identical twins.

Sequenced input: PBMCs. These receptor sequences come from a woman aged 18-29 years in good health.

This chain links TRBV6-1 with TRBJ2-3; TRBD2 aligns across 13 bases. CDR1 is MNHNS and CDR2 is SASEGT in the germline V gene. The CDR3 is made up of 16 amino acids. After removal of 6 bases from V and 7 bases from J, the junction contained 10 bases not matched to a gene. The CDR3 DNA follows: TGTGCCAGCAGGAAAGAGGGACTAGCGGGGACGAATACGCAGTATTTT. Its protein product is CASRKEGLAGTNTQYF.

The rearrangement links TRBV10-3 to TRBJ2-7; D is perhaps TRBD1 or TRBD2 (5 bases each). CDR3 size: 13 residues. The V gene's germline CDR1 is ENHRY and CDR2 SYGVKD. V lost 1 base to trimming and J lost 3 bases, with 7 bases between them. CDR3 protein: CAISELGDYEQYV. The CDR3 DNA reads as TGTGCCATCAGTGAGTTGGGGGACTACGAGCAGTACGTC.